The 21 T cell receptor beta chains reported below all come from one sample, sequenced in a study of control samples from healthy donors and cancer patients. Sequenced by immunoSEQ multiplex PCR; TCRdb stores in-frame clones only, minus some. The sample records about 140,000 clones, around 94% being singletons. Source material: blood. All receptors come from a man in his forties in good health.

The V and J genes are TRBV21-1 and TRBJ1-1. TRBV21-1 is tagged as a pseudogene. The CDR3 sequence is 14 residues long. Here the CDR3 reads CASTNDREGLFAFF. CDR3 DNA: TGTGCCAGCACCAATGACAGGGAGGGGTTGTTTGCTTTCTTT.

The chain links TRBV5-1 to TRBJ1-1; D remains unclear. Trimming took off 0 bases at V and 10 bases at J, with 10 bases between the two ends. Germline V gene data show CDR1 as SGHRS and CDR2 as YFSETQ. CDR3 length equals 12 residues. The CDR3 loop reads CASSLDKYGAFF. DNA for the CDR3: TGCGCCAGCAGCTTGGACAAATATGGAGCTTTCTTT.

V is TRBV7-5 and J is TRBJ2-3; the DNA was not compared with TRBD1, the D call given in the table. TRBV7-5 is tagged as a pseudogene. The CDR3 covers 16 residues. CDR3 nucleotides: TGTGCCAGAAGCCTACCTGCCAGGGGCCCCTCTGATACGCAGTATTTT. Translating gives CARSLPARGPSDTQYF.

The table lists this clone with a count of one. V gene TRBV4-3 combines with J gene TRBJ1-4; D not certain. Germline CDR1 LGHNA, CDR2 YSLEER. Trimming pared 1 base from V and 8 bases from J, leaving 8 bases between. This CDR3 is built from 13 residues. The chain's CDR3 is CASSQVGKEKLFF. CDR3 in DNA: TGCGCCAGCAGCCAAGTCGGGAAGGAAAAACTGTTTTTT.

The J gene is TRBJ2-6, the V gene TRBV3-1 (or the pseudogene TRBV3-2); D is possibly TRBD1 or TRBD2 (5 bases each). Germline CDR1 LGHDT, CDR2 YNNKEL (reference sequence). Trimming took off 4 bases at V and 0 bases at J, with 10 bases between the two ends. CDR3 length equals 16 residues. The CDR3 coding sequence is TGTGCCAGCAGCCCATACGGGACCTCTGGGGCCAACGTCCTGACTTTC. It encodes CASSPYGTSGANVLTF.

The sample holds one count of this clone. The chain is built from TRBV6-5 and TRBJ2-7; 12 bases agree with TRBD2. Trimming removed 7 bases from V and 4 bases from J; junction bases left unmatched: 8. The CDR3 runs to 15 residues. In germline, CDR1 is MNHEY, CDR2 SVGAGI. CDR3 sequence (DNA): TGTGCCAGCATGACTCTAGCGGGAGGGAGGTACGAGCAGTACTTC. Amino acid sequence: CASMTLAGGRYEQYF.

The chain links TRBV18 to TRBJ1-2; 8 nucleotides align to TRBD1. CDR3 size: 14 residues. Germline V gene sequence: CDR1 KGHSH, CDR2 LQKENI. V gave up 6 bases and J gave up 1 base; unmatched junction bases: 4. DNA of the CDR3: TGTGCCAGCTCCCCAGGGGGCAGTAACTATGGCTACACCTTC. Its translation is CASSPGGSNYGYTF.

The CDR3 region has the DNA TGTGCCAGCAGCCAAGATTTTCAGCGGCAGGCCTACGAGCAGTACTTC. The encoded protein is CASSQDFQRQAYEQYF. The rearrangement joins TRBV3-1 (or the pseudogene TRBV3-2) to TRBJ2-7, with TRBD2 as a possible D gene (5 bases). From germline, CDR1 is LGHDT and CDR2 YNNKEL (reference sequence). V was trimmed by 0 bases and J by 2 bases, leaving 14 bases between them. The CDR3 runs to 16 residues.

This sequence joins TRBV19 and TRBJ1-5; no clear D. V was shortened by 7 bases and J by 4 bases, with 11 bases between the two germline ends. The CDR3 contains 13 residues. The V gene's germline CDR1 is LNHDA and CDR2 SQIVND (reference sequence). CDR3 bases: TGTGCCAGTAAAAGAGACCTAAATCAGCCCCAGCATTTT. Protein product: CASKRDLNQPQHF.

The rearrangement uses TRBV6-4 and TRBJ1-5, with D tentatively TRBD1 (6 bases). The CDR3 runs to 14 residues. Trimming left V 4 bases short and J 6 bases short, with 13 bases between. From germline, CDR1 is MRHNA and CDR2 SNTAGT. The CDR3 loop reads CASSVQGDSQPQHF. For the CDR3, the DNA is TGTGCCAGCAGTGTACAGGGTGACAGTCAGCCCCAGCATTTT.

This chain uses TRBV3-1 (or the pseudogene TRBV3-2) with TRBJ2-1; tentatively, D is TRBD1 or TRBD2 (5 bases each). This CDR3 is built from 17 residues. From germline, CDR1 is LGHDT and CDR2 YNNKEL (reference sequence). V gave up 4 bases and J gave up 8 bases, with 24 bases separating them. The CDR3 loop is CASSLFFRDPLRDEQFF. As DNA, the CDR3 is TGTGCCAGCAGCCTATTTTTTCGGGACCCCCTTCGGGATGAGCAGTTCTTC.

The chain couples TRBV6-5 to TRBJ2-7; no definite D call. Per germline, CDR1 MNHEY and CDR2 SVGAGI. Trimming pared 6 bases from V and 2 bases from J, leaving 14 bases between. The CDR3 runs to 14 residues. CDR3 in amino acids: CASRSPTAAYEQYF. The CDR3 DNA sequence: TGTGCCAGCAGGTCCCCTACGGCCGCCTACGAGCAGTACTTC.

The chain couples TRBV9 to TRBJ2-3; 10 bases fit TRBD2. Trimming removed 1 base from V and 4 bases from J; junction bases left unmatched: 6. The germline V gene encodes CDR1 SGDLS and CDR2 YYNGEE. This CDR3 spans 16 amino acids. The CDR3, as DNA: TGTGCCAGCAGCGTAAACCTAGCGGGAGTAGCAGATACGCAGTATTTT. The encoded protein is CASSVNLAGVADTQYF.

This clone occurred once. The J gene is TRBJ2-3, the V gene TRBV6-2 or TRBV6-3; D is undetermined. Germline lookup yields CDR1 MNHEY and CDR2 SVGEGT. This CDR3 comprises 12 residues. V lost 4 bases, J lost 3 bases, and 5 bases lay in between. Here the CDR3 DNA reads TGTGCCAGCAGTTTTTATACAGATACGCAGTATTTT. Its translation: CASSFYTDTQYF.

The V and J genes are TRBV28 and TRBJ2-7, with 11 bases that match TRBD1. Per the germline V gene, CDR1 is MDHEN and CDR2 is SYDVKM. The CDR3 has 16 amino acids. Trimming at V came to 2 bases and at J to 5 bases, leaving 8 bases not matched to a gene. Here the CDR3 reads CASSLPGQGAYDEQYF. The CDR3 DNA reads TGTGCCAGCAGTTTACCCGGACAGGGGGCCTATGACGAGCAGTACTTC.

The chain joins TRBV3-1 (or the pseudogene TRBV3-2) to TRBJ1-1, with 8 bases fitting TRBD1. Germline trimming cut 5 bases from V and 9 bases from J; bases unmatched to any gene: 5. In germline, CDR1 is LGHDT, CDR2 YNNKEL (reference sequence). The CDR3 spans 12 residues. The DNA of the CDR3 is TGTGCCAGCAGCTGGGGCAGGGGGCAAGCTTTCTTT. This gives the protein CASSWGRGQAFF.

CDR3 nucleotide sequence: TGTGCCAGCAGCCGGGACATCTCTAGCACAGATACGCAGTATTTT. Protein sequence: CASSRDISSTDTQYF. The chain employs TRBV5-4 and TRBJ2-3; D may be TRBD1 (6 bases). The ends were cut back, 4 bases at V and 0 bases at J, with 12 bases in the middle. There are 15 residues in the CDR3. From germline, CDR1 is SGHNT and CDR2 YYREEE (reference sequence). The whole variable domain, remainder taken from reference TRBV5-4 and TRBJ2-3, is ETGVTQSPTHLIKTRGQQVTLRCSSQSGHNTVSWYQQALGQGPQFIFQYYREEENGRGNFPPRFSGLQFPNYSSELNVNALELDDSALYLCASSRDISSTDTQYFGPGTRLTVL.

CDR3 loop: CSVEDRAHSYEQYF. In DNA form, the CDR3 reads TGCAGCGTTGAAGATCGGGCCCACTCCTACGAGCAGTACTTC. The gene calls are TRBV29-1 and TRBJ2-7, with D unresolved. The germline V gene has CDR1 SQVTM and CDR2 ANQGSEA. Trimming stripped 0 bases from V and 0 bases from J, with 9 bases between. The CDR3 loop spans 14 amino acids.

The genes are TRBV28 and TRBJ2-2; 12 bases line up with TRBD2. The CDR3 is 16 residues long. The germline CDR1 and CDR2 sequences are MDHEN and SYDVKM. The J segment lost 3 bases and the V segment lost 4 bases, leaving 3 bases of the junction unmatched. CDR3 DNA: TGTGCCAGCAGTTCGACTAGCGGGAGTGACACCGGGGAGCTGTTTTTT. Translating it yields CASSSTSGSDTGELFF.

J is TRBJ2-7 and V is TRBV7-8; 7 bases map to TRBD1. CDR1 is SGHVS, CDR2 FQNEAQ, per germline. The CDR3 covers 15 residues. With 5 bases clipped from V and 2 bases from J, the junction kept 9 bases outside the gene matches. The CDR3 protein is CASSPTRGLTYEQYF. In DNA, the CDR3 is TGTGCCAGCAGCCCTACGAGGGGGCTTACCTACGAGCAGTACTTC.

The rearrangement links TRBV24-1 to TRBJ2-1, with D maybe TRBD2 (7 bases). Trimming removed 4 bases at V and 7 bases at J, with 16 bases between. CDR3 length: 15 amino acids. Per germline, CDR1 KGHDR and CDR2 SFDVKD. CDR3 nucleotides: TGTGCCACCAGTGACCAAGGGGAGGGGGGGAATGAGCAGTTCTTC. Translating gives CATSDQGEGGNEQFF.